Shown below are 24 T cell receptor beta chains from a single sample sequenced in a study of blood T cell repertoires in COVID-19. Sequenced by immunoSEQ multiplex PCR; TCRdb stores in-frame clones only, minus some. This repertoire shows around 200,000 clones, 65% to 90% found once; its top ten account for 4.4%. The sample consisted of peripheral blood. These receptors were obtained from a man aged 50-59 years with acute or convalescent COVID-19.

CDR3 sequence reads: CASRGRGARRETQYF. In DNA, the CDR3 is TGCGCCAGCAGGGGGAGGGGAGCGAGAAGAGAGACCCAGTACTTC. This chain connects TRBV5-1 to TRBJ2-5, with TRBD2 matching over 7 bases. Unmatched junction bases numbered 11, after V lost 5 bases and J lost 4 bases. Germline CDR1 is SGHRS and CDR2 is YFSETQ. CDR3 length equals 15 residues.

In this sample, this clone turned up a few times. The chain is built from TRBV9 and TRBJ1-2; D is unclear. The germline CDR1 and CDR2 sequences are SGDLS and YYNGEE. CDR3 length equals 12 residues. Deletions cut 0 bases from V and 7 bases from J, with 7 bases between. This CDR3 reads CASSVVAGGYTF. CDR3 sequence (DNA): TGTGCCAGCAGCGTAGTCGCCGGTGGCTACACCTTC.

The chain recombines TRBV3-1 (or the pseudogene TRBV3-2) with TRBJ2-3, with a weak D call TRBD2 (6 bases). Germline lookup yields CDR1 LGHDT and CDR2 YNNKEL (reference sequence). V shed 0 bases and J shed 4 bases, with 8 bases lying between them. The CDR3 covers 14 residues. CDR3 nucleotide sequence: TGTGCCAGCAGCCAAGAGGGACTCGCAGATACGCAGTATTTT. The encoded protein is CASSQEGLADTQYF.

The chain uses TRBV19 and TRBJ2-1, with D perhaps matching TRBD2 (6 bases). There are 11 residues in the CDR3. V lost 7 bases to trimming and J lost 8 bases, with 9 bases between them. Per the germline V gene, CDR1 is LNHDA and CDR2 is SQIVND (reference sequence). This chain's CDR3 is CASKASDEQFF. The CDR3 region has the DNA TGTGCCAGTAAGGCTAGCGATGAGCAGTTCTTC.

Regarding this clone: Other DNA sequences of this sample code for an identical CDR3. In DNA form, the CDR3 reads TGTGCCAGCAGCAGGACAGGGGACTATGGCTACACCTTC. Translated, it gives CASSRTGDYGYTF. This chain links TRBV5-6 with TRBJ1-2; 9 nucleotides match TRBD1. The CDR3 extends over 13 amino acids. V lost 4 bases to trimming and J lost 3 bases; unmatched junction nucleotides: 1. Germline V lookup: CDR1 SGHDT, CDR2 YYEEEE.

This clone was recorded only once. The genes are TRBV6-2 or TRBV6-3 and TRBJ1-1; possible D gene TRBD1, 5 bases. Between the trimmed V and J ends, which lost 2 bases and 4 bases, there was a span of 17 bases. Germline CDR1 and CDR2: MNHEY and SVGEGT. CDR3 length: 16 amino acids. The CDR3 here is CASSYPQGIGITEAFF. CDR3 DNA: TGTGCCAGCAGTTACCCCCAGGGAATAGGGATCACTGAAGCTTTCTTT.

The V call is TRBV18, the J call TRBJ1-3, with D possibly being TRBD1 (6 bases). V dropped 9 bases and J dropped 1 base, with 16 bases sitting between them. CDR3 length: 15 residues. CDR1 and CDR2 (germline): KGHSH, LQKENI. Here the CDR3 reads CASHGTTTSGNTIYF. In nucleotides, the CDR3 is TGTGCCAGTCACGGGACAACTACTTCTGGAAACACCATATATTTT.

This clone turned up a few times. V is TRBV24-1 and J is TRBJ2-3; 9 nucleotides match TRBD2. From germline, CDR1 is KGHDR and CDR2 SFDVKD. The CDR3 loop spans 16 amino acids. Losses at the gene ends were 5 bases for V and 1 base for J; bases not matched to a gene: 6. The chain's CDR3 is CATSGSAGGRTDTQYF. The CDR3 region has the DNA TGTGCCACCAGTGGTTCAGCGGGGGGCCGCACAGATACGCAGTATTTT.

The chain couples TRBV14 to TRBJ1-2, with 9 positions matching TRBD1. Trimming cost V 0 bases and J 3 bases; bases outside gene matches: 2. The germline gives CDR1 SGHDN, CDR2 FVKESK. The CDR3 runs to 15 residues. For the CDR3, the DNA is TGTGCCAGCAGCCAAGATGGACAGGGGTACTATGGCTACACCTTC. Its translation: CASSQDGQGYYGYTF.

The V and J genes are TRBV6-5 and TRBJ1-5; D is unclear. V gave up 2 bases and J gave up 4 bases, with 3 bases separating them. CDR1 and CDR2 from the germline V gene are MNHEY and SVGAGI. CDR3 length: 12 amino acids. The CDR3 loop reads CASSYRNQPQHF. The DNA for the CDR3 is TGTGCCAGCAGTTACCGGAATCAGCCCCAGCATTTT.

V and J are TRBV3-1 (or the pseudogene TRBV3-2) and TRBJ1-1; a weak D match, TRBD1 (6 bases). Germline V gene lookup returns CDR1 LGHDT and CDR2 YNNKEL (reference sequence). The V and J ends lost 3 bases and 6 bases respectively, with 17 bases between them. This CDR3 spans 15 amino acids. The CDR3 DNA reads TGTGCCAGCAGCCAGACAAGGACAGCCACTTCTGAAGCTTTCTTT. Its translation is CASSQTRTATSEAFF.

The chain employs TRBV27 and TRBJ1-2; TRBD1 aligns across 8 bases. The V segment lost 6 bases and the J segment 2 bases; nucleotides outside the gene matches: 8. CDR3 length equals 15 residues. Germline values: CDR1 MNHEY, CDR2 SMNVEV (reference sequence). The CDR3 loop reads CASRMDRVGNYGYTF. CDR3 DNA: TGTGCCAGCAGGATGGACAGGGTAGGAAACTATGGCTACACCTTC.

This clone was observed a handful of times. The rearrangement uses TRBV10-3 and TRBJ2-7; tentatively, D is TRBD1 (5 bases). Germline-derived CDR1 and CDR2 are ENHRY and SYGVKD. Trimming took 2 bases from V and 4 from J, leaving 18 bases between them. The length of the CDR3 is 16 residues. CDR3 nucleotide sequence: TGTGCCATCAGTGAGGGGCAGGGATTTGGTAAATACGAGCAGTACTTC. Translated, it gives CAISEGQGFGKYEQYF.

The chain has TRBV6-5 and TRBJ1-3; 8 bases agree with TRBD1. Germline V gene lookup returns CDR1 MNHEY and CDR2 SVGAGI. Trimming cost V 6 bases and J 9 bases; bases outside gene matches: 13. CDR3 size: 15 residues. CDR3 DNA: TGTGCCAGCAGCTCCGACAGGGGCCCTACCCCCACCATATATTTT. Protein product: CASSSDRGPTPTIYF.

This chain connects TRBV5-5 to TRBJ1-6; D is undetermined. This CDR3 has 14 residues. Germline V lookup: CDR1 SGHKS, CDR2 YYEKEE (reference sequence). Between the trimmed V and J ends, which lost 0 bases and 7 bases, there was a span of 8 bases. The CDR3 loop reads CASSLEGRNSPLHF. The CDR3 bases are TGTGCCAGCAGCTTGGAAGGGAGAAATTCACCCCTCCACTTT.

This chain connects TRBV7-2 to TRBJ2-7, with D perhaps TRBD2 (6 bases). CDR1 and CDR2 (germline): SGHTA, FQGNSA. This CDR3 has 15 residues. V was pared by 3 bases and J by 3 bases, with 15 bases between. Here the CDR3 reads CASSLGEARVYEQYF. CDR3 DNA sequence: TGTGCCAGCAGCTTGGGGGAGGCCAGAGTCTACGAGCAGTACTTC.

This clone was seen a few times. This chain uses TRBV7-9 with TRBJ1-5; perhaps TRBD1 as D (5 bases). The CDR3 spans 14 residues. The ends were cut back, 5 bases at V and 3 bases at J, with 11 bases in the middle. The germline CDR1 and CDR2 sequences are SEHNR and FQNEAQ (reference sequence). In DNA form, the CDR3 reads TGTGCCAGCAGCCGTGACAGCCTCAATCAGCCCCAGCATTTT. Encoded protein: CASSRDSLNQPQHF.

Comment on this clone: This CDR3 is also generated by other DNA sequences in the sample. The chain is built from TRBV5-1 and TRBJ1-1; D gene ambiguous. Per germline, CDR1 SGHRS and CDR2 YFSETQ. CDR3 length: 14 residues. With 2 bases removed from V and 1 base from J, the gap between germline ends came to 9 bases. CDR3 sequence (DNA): TGCGCCAGCAGCTTAGGGAGAGAGAACACTGAAGCTTTCTTT. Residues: CASSLGRENTEAFF.

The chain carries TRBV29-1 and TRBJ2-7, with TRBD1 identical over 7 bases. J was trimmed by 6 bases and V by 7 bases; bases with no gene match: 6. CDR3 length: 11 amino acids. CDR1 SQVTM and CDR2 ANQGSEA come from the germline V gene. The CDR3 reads CSAEQGREQYF. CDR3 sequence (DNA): TGCAGCGCGGAACAGGGGCGCGAGCAGTACTTC.

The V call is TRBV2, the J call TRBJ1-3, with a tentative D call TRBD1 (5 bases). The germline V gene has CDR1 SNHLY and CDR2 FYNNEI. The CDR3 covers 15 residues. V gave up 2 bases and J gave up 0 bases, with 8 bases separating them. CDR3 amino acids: CASSEQGGSGNTIYF. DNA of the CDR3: TGTGCCAGCAGTGAACAGGGAGGCTCTGGAAACACCATATATTTT.

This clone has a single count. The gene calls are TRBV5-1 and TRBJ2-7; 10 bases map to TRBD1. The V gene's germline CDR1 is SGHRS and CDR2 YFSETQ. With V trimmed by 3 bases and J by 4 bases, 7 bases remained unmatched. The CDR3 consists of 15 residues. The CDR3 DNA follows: TGCGCCAGCAGCTGGGCCGGGACAGGGGTTTACGAGCAGTACTTC. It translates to CASSWAGTGVYEQYF.

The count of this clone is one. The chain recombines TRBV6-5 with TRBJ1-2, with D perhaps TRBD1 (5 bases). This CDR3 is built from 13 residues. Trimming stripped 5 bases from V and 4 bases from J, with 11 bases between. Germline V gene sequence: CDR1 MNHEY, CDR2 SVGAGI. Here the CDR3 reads CASSHRDSYGYTF. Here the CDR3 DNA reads TGTGCCAGCAGTCACCGGGACTCCTATGGCTACACCTTC.

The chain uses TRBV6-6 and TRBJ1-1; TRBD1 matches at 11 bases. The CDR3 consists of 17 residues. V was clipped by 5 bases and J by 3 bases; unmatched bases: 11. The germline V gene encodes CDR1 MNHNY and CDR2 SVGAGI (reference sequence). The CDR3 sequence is CASSPRTGGVGDTEAFF. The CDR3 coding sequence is TGTGCCAGCAGTCCGCGGACAGGGGGCGTCGGGGACACTGAAGCTTTCTTT.

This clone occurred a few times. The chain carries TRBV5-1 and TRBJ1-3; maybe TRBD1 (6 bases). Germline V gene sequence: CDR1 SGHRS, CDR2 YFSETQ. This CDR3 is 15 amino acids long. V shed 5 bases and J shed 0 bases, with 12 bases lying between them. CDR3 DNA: TGCGCCAGCAGGGTCGAACAGGGCTCTGGAAACACCATATATTTT. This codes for CASRVEQGSGNTIYF.